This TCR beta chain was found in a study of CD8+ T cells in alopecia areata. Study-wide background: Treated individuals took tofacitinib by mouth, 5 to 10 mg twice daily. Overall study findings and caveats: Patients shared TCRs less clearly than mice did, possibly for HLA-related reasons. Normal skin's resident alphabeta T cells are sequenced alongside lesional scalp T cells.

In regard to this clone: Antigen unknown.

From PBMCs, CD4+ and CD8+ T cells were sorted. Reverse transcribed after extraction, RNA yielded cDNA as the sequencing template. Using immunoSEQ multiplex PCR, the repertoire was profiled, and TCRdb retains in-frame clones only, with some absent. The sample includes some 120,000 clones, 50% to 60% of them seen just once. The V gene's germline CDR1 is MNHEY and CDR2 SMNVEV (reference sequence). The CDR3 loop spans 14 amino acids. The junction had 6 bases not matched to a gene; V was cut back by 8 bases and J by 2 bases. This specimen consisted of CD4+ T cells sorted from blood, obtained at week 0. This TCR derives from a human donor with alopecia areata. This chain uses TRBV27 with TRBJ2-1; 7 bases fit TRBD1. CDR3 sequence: CASQGQSAYNEQFF. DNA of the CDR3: TGTGCCAGCCAGGGACAGTCGGCCTACAATGAGCAGTTCTTC.